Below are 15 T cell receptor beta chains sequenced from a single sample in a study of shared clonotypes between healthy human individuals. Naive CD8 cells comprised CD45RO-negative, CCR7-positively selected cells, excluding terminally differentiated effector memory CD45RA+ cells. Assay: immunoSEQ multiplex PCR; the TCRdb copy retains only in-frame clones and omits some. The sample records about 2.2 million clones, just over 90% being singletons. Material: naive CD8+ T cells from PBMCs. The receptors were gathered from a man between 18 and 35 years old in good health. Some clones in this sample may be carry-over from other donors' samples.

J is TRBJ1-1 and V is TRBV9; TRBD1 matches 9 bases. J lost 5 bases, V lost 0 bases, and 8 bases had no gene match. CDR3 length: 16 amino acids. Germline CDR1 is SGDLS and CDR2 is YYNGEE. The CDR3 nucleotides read TGTGCCAGCAGCGTAGGGCGGACAGGGGAGAAAACTGAAGCTTTCTTT. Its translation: CASSVGRTGEKTEAFF.

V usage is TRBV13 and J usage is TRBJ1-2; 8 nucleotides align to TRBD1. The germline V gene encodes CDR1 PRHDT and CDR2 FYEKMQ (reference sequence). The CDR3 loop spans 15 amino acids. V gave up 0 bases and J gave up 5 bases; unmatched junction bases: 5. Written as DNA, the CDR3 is TGTGCCAGCAGCTTAGGTCAGGGGGCTAGGTATGGCTACACCTTC. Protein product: CASSLGQGARYGYTF.

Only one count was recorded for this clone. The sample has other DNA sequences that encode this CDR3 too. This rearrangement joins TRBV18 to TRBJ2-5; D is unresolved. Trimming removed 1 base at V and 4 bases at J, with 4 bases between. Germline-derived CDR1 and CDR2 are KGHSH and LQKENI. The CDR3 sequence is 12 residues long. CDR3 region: CASSPRGETQYF. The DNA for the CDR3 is TGTGCCAGCTCACCACGGGGAGAGACCCAGTACTTC.

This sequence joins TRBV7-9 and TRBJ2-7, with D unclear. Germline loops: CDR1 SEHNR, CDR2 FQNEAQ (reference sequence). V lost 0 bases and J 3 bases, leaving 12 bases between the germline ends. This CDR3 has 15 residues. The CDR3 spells CASSLAVGRIYEQYF. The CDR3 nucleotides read TGTGCCAGCAGCTTAGCGGTCGGCAGGATCTACGAGCAGTACTTC.

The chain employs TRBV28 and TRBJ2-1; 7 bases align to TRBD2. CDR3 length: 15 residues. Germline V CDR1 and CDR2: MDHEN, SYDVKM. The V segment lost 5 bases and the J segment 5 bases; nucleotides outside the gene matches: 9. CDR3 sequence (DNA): TGTGCCAGCAGTCACCGGACTAGTACGGACAATGAGCAGTTCTTC. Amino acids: CASSHRTSTDNEQFF.

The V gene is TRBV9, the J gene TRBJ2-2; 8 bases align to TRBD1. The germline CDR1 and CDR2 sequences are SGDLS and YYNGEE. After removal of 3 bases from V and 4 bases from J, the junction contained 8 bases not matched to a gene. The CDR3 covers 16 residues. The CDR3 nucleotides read TGTGCCAGCAGCGCCTGGGGACAGGAGATCACCGGGGAGCTGTTTTTT. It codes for CASSAWGQEITGELFF.

Here the CDR3 DNA reads TGTGCCAGCAGTGAAGGGACAGGCCACTCTACGCAGTATTTT. Its translation is CASSEGTGHSTQYF. The chain carries TRBV2 and TRBJ2-3; 7 nucleotides agree with TRBD1. CDR1 is SNHLY and CDR2 is FYNNEI in the germline V gene. V dropped 1 base and J dropped 8; count of bases not matched to a gene: 6. The CDR3 loop spans 14 amino acids.

This CDR3 reads CASSKLQGPQETQYF. The CDR3 bases are TGTGCCAGCAGCAAACTACAGGGACCCCAAGAGACCCAGTACTTC. This chain connects TRBV9 to TRBJ2-5; TRBD1 is a possible D gene (6 bases). Germline V lookup: CDR1 SGDLS, CDR2 YYNGEE. The V end lost 4 bases, the J end lost 1 base, and 14 bases lay between the germline ends. CDR3 length: 15 residues.

CDR3 sequence reads: CASSGQSGDGRETQYF. Written as DNA, the CDR3 is TGTGCCAGCAGCGGGCAGTCCGGAGACGGGCGGGAGACCCAGTACTTC. The V call is TRBV7-9, the J call TRBJ2-5; D ambiguous. The germline gives CDR1 SEHNR, CDR2 FQNEAQ (reference sequence). This CDR3 has 16 amino acids. Deletions cut 5 bases from V and 5 bases from J, with 21 bases between.

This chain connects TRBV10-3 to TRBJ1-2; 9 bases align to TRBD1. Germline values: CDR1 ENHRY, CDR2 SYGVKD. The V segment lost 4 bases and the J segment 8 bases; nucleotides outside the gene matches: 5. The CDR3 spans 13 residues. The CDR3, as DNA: TGTGCCATCAGTGTGGGACAGGGAGGAGGCTACACCTTC. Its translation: CAISVGQGGGYTF.

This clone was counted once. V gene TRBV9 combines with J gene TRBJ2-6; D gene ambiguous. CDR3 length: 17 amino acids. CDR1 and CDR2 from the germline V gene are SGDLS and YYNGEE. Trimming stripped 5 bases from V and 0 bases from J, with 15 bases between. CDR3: CASSPSWSLSGANVLTF. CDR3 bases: TGTGCCAGCAGTCCTTCTTGGAGCCTCTCTGGGGCCAACGTCCTGACTTTC.

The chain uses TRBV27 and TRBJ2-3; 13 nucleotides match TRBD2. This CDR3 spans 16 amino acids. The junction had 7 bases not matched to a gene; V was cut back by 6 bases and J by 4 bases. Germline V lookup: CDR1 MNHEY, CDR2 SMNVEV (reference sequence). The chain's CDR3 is CASSYLLAGGADTQYF. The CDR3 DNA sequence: TGTGCCAGCAGCTACTTACTAGCGGGAGGGGCAGATACGCAGTATTTT.

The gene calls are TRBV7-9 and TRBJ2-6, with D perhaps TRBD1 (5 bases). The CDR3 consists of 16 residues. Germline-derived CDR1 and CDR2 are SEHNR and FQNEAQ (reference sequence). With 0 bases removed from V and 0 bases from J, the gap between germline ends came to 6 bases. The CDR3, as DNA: TGTGCCAGCAGCTTAGCCCAGGGCTCTGGGGCCAACGTCCTGACTTTC. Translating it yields CASSLAQGSGANVLTF.

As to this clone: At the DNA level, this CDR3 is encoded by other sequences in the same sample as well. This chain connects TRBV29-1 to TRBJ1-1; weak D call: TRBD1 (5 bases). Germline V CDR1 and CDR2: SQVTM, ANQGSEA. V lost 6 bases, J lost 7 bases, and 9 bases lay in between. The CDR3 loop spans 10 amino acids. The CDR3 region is CSVGGIEAFF. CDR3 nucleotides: TGCAGCGTGGGGGGGATTGAAGCTTTCTTT.

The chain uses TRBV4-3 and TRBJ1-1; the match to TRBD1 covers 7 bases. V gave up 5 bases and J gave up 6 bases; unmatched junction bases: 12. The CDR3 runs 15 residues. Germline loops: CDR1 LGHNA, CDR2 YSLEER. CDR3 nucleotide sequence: TGCGCCAGCAGCGCGTATCAGGGGGTAGGCGCTGAAGCTTTCTTT. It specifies CASSAYQGVGAEAFF.